The present TCR beta chain was sequenced within a study of blood T cell repertoires in COVID-19. Study at large: From T cells, B-cell-depleted T cells, or PBMCs came the material, which was cDNA or gDNA.

Per the authors' pipeline: Reference gene primer amplification in the assay estimated nucleated cell counts. Data came from immunoSEQ multiplex PCR; TCRdb stores just in-frame clones and leaves some out. V, J and clone size are those of that table, while D and trimming were read from the DNA. The sample records hundreds of thousands of clones, roughly 90% being singletons. The germline V and J ends were trimmed by 7 bases and 3 bases, with 12 bases remaining between them. The length of the CDR3 is 13 residues. The rearrangement uses TRBV12-3 or TRBV12-4 and TRBJ1-2, with a weak D call TRBD1 (6 bases). The TCR was taken from a woman aged 25 to 39 with active or convalescent COVID-19. Material: peripheral blood. CDR3 nucleotides: TGTGCCAGCAATGGGGGGGCCTACTATGGCTACACCTTC. Amino acids: CASNGGAYYGYTF.